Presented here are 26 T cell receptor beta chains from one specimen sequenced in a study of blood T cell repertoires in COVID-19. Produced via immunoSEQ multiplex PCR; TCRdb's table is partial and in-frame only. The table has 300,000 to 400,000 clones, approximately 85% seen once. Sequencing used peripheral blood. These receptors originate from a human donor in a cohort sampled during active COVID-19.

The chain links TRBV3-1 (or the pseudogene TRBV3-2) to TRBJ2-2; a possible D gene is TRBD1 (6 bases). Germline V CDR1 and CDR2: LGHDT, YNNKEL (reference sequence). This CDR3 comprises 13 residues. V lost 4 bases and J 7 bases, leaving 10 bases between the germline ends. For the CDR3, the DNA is TGTGCCAGCAGCCGCACAGGGTACGGGGAGCTGTTTTTT. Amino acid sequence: CASSRTGYGELFF.

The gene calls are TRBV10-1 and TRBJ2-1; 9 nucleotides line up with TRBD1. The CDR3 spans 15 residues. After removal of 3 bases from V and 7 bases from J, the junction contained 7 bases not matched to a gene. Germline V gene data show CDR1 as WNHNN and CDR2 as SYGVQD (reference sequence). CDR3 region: CASSDQQGARNEQFF. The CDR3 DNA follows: TGCGCCAGCAGTGACCAACAGGGGGCTCGGAATGAGCAGTTCTTC.

CDR3 sequence (DNA): TGTGCTAGTGGCTCCAATGAGCAGTTCTTC. This sequence encodes CASGSNEQFF. This sequence joins TRBV12-5 and TRBJ2-1; unclear D gene. This CDR3 region has 10 residues. Germline V gives CDR1 LGHNT, CDR2 FRNRAP. The V end was cut by 6 bases, the J end by 6 bases, with 3 bases between.

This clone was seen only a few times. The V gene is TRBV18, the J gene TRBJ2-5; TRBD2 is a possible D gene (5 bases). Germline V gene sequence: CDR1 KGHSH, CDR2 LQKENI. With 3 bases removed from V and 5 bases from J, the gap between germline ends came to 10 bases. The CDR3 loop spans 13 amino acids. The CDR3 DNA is TGTGCCAGCTCACCGGTCGCGGGTGAGACCCAGTACTTC. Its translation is CASSPVAGETQYF.

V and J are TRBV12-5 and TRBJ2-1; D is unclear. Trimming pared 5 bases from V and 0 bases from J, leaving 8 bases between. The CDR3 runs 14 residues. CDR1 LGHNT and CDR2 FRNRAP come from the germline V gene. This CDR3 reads CASGKHYSYNEQFF. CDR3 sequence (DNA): TGTGCTAGTGGTAAGCATTACTCCTACAATGAGCAGTTCTTC.

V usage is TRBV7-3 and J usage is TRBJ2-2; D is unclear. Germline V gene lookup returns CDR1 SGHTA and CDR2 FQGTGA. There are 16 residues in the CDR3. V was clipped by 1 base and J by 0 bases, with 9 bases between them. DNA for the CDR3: TGTGCCAGCAGCTTAAGGTTGGCATCGAACACCGGGGAGCTGTTTTTT. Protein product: CASSLRLASNTGELFF. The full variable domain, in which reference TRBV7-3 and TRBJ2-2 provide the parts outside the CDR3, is GAGVSQTPSNKVTEKGKYVELRCDPISGHTALYWYRQSLGQGPEFLIYFQGTGAADDSGLPNDRFFAVRPEGSVSTLKIQRTERGDSAVYLCASSLRLASNTGELFFGEGSRLTVL.

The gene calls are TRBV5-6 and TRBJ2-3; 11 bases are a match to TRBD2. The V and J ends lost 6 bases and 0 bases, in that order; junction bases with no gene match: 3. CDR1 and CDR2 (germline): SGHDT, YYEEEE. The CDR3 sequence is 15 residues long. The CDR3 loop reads CASILAGGSTDTQYF. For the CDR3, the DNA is TGTGCCAGCATTCTAGCGGGGGGAAGCACAGATACGCAGTATTTT.

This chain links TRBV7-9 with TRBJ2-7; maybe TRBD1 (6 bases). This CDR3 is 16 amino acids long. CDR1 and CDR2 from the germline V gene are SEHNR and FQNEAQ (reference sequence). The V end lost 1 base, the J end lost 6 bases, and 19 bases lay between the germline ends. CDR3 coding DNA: TGTGCCAGCAGCTTAGGTCATGGGGGCAGGGTCGGCGAGCAGTACTTC. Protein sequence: CASSLGHGGRVGEQYF.

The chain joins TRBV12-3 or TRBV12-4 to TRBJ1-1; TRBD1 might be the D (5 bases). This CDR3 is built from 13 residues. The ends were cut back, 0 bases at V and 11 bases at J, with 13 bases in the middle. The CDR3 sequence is CASSLADKGKAFF. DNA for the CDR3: TGTGCCAGCAGTTTAGCGGACAAGGGAAAGGCTTTCTTT.

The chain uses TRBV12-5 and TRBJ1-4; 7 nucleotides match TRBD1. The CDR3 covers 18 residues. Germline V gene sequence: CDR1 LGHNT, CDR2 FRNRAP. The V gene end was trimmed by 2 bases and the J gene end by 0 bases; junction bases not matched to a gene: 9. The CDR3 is CASGLFQKTGSTNEKLFF. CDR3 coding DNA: TGTGCTAGTGGTTTGTTTCAGAAGACAGGGTCAACTAATGAAAAACTGTTTTTT.

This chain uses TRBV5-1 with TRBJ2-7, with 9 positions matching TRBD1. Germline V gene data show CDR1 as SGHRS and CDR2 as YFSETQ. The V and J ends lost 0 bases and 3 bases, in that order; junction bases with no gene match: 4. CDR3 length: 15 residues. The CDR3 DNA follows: TGCGCCAGCAGCTTGGGGGACAGGGAATTCTACGAGCAGTACTTC. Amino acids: CASSLGDREFYEQYF.

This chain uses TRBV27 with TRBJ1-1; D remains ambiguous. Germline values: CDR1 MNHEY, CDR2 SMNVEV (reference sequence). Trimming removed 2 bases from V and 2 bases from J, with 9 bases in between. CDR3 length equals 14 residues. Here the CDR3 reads CASSLVGGNTEAFF. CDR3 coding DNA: TGTGCCAGCAGTTTAGTCGGCGGAAACACTGAAGCTTTCTTT.

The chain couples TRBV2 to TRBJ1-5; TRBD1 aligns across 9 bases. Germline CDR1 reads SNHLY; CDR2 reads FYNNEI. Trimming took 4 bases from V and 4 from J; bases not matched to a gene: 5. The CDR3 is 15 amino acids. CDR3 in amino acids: CASSGGTGKNQPQHF. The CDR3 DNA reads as TGTGCCAGCAGTGGAGGGACAGGGAAGAATCAGCCCCAGCATTTT.

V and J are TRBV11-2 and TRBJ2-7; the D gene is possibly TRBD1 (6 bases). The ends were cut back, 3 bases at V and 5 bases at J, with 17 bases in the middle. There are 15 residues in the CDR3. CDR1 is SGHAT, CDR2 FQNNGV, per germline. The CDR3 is CASSFSPGQADEQYF. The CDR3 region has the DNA TGTGCCAGCAGCTTCTCCCCGGGACAAGCTGACGAGCAGTACTTC.

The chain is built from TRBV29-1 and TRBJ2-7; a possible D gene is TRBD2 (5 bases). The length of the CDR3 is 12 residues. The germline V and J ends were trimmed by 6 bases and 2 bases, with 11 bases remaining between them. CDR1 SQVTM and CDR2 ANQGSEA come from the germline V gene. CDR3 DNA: TGCAGCGTCAGGACCGGGACCTACGAGCAGTACTTC. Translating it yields CSVRTGTYEQYF.

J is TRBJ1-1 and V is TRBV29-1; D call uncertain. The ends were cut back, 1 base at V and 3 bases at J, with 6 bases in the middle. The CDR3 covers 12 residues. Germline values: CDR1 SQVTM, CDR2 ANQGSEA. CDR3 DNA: TGCAGCGTTGAAGGTCTAGACACTGAAGCTTTCTTT. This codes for CSVEGLDTEAFF.

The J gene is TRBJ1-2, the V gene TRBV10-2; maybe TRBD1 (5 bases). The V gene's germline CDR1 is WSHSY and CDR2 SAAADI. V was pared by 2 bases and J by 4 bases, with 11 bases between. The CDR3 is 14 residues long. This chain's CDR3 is CASSEGAGGYGYTF. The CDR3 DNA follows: TGCGCCAGCAGTGAGGGCGCCGGGGGCTATGGCTACACCTTC.

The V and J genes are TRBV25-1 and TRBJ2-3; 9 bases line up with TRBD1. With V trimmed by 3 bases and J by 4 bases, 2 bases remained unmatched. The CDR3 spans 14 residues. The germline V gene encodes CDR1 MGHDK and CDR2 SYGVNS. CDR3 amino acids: CASSDRQGADTQYF. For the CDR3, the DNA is TGTGCCAGCAGTGACCGACAGGGGGCAGATACGCAGTATTTT. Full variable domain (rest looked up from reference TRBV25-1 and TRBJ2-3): EADIYQTPRYLVIGTGKKITLECSQTMGHDKMYWYQQDPGMELHLIHYSYGVNSTEKGDLSSESTVSRIRTEHFPLTLESARPSHTSQYLCASSDRQGADTQYFGPGTRLTVL.

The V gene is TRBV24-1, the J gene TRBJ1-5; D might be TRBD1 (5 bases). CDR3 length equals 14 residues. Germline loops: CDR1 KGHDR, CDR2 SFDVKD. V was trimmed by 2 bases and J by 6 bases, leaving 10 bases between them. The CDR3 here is CATSDSGFGQPQHF. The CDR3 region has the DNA TGTGCCACCAGTGATTCAGGGTTCGGTCAGCCCCAGCATTTT.

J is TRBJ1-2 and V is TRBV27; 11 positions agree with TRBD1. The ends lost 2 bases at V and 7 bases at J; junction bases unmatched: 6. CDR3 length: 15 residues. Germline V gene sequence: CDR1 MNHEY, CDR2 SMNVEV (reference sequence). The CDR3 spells CASSLRGTGGVGYTF. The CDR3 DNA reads TGTGCCAGCAGTTTACGGGGGACAGGGGGAGTTGGCTACACCTTC.

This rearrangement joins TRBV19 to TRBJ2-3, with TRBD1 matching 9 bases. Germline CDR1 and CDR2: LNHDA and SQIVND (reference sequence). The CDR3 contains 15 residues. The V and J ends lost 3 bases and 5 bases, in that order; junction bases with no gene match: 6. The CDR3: CASSILGQGLDTQYF. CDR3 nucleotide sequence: TGTGCCAGTAGTATTTTGGGACAGGGATTAGATACGCAGTATTTT.

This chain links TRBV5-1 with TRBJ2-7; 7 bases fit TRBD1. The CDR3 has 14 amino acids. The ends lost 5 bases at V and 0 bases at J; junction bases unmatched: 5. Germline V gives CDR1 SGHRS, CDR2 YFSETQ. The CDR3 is CASSYRGDSYEQYF. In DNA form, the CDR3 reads TGCGCCAGCAGTTACAGGGGAGACTCCTACGAGCAGTACTTC.

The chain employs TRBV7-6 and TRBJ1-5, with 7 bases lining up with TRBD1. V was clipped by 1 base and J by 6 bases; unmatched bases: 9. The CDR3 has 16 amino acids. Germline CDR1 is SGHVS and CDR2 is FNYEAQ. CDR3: CASSLGGQTSGQPQHF. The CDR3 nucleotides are TGTGCCAGCAGCTTAGGGGGACAGACCTCGGGTCAGCCCCAGCATTTT.

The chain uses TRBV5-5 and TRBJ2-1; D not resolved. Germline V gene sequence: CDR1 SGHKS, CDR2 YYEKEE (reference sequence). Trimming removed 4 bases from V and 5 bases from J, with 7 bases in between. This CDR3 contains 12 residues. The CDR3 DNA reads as TGTGCCAGCAGCGTGACACACAATGAGCAGTTCTTC. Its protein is CASSVTHNEQFF.

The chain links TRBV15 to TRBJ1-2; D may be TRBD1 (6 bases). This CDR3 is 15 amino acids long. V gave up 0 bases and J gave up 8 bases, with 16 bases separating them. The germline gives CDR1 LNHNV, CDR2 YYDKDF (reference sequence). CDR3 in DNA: TGTGCCACCAGCAGAGATCTGATGGGGGCGCGGGGCTACACCTTC. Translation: CATSRDLMGARGYTF.

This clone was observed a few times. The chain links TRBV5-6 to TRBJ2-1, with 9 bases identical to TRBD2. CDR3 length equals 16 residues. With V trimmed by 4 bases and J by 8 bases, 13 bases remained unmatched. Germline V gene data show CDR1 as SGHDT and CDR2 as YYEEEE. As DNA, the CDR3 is TGTGCCAGCAGCCCCGTGGGAAGCGGGGGGCCCCATGAGCAGTTCTTC. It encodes CASSPVGSGGPHEQFF.